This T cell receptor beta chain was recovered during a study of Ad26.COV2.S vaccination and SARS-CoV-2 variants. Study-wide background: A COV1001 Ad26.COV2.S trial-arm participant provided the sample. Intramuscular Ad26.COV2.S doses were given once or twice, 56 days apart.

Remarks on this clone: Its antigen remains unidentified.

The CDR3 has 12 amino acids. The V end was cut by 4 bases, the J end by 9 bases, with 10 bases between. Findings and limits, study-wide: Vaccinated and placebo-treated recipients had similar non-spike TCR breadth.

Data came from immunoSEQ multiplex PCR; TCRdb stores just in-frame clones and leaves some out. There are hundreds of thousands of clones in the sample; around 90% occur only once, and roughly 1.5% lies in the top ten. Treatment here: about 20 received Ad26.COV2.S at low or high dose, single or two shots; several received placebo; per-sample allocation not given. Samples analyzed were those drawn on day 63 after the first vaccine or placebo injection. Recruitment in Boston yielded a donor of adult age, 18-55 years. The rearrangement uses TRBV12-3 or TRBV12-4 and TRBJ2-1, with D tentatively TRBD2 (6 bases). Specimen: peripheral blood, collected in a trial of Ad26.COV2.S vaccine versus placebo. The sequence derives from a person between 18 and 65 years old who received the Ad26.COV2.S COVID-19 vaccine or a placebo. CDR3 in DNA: TGTGCCAGCAGTTGGGCCGGGGGTGAGCAGTTCTTC. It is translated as CASSWAGGEQFF.